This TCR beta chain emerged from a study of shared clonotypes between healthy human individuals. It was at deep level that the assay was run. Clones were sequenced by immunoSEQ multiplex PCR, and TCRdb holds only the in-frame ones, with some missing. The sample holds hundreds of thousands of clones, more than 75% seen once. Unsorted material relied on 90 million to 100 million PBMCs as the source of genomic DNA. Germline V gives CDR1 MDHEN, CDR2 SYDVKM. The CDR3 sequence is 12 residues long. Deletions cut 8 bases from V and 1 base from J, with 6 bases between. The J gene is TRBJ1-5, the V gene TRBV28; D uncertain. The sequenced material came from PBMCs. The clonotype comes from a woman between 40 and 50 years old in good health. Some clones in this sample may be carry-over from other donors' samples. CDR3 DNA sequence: TGTGCCAGCCTCAGGAGCAATCAGCCCCAGCATTTT. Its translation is CASLRSNQPQHF.